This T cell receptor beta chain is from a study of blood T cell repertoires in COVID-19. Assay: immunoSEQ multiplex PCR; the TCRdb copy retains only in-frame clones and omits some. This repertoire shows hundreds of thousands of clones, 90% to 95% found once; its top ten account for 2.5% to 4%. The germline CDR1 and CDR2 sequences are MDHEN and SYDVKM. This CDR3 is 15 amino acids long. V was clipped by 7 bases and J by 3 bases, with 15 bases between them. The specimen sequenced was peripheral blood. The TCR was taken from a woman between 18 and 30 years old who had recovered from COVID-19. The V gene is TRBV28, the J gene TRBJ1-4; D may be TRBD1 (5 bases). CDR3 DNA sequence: TGTGCCAGCACCCCCTCGACAGCATCTAATGAAAAACTGTTTTTT. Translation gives CASTPSTASNEKLFF. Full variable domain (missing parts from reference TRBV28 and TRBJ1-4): DVKVTQSSRYLVKRTGEKVFLECVQDMDHENMFWYRQDPGLGLRLIYFSYDVKMKEKGDIPEGYSVSREKKERFSLILESASTNQTSMYLCASTPSTASNEKLFFGSGTQLSVL.